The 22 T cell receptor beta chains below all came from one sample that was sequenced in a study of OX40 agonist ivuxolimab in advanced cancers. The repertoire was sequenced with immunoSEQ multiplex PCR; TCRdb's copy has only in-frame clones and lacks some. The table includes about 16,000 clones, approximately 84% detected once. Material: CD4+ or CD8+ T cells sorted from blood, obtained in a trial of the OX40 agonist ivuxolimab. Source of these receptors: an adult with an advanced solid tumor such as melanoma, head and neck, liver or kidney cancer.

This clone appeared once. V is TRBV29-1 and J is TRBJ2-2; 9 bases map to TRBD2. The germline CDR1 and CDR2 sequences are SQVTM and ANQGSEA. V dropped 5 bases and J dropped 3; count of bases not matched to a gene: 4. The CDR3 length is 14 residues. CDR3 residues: CSVPAGGDTGELFF. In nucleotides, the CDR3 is TGCAGCGTTCCTGCGGGGGGGGACACCGGGGAGCTGTTTTTT.

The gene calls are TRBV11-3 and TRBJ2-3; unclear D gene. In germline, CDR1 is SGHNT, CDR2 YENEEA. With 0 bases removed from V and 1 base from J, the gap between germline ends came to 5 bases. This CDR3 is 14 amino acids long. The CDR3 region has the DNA TGTGCCAGCAGCTTAGAAGGTGGCACAGATACGCAGTATTTT. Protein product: CASSLEGGTDTQYF.

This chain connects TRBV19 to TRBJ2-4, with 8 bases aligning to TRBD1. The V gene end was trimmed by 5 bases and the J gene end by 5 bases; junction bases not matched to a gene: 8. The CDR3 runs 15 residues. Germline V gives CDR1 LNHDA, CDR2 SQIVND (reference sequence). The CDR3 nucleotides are TGTGCCAGTAGTTCACAGGGGGGAATTGAAAACATTCAGTACTTC. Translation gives CASSSQGGIENIQYF. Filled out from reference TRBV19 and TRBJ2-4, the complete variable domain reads DGGITQSPKYLFRKEGQNVTLSCEQNLNHDAMYWYRQDPGQGLRLIYYSQIVNDFQKGDIAEGYSVSREKKESFPLTVTSAQKNPTAFYLCASSSQGGIENIQYFGAGTRLSVL.

The CDR3 region is CASSPQMRDTQYF. CDR3 DNA sequence: TGTGCCAGCAGTCCACAAATGAGGGATACGCAGTATTTT. The rearrangement links TRBV6-1 to TRBJ2-3; D remains unclear. Germline assignment: CDR1 MNHNS and CDR2 SASEGT. The length of the CDR3 is 13 residues. The V gene lost 5 bases and the J gene lost 6 bases, with 12 bases spanning the gap.

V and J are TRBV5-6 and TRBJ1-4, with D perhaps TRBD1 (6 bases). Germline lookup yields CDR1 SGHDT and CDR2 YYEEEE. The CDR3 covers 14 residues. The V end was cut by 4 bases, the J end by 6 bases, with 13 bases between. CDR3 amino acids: CASSSRGGYEKLFF. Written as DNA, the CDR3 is TGTGCCAGCAGCAGCAGGGGCGGTTATGAAAAACTGTTTTTT.

CDR3 in amino acids: CASSLGGPYSNQPQHF. For the CDR3, the DNA is TGTGCCAGCAGCTTAGGGGGGCCCTATAGCAATCAGCCCCAGCATTTT. The chain joins TRBV7-2 to TRBJ1-5; perhaps TRBD1 as D (6 bases). CDR3 size: 16 residues. CDR1 is SGHTA, CDR2 FQGNSA, per germline. V was cut by 1 base and J by 0 bases, with 10 bases left in between.

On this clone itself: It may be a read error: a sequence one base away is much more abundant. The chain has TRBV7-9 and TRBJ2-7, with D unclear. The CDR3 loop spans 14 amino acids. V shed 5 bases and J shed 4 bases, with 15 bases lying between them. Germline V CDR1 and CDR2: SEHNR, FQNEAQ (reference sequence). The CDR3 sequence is CASSPKGRSYEQYF. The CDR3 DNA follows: TGTGCCAGCAGCCCGAAGGGCAGGTCTTACGAGCAGTACTTC.

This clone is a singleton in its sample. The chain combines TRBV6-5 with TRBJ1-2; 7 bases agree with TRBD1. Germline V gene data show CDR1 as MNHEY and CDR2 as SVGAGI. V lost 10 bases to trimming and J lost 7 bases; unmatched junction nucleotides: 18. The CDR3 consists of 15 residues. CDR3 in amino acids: CATSKGAGTLGGYTF. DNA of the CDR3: TGTGCCACCTCTAAGGGGGCAGGGACTCTTGGTGGCTACACCTTC.

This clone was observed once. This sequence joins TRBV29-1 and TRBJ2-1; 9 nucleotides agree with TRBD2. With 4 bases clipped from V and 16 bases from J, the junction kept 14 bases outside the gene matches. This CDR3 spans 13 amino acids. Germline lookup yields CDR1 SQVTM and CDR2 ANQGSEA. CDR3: CSVGDARGGNRFF. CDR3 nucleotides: TGCAGCGTTGGAGATGCGCGGGGGGGTAATCGATTCTTC.

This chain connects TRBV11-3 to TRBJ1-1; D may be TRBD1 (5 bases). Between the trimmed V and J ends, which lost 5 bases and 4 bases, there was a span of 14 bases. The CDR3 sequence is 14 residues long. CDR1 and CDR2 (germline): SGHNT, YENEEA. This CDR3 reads CASSPRDEATEAFF. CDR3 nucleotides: TGTGCCAGCAGCCCCCGGGACGAGGCCACTGAAGCTTTCTTT.

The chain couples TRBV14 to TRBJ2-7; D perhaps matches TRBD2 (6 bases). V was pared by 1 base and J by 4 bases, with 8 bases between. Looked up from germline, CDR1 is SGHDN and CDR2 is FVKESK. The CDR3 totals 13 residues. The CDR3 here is CASSQGGEYEQYF. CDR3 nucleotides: TGTGCCAGCAGCCAAGGGGGGGAGTACGAGCAGTACTTC.

The CDR3 sequence is CASSLLAGYNEKLFF. The CDR3 coding sequence is TGTGCCAGCAGCCTCCTTGCCGGGTATAATGAAAAACTGTTTTTT. The chain joins TRBV27 to TRBJ1-4; D call uncertain. Germline assignment: CDR1 MNHEY and CDR2 SMNVEV (reference sequence). The CDR3 consists of 15 residues. V lost 6 bases and J lost 4, with 15 bases in between.

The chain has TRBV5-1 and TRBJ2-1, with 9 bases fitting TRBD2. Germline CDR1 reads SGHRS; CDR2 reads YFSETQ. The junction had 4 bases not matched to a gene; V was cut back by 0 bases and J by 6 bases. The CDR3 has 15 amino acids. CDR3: CASSLEGLAFNEQFF. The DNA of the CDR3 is TGCGCCAGCAGCTTGGAGGGACTAGCTTTCAATGAGCAGTTCTTC. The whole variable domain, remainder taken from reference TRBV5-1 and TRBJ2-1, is KAGVTQTPRYLIKTRGQQVTLSCSPISGHRSVSWYQQTPGQGLQFLFEYFSETQRNKGNFPGRFSGRQFSNSRSEMNVSTLELGDSALYLCASSLEGLAFNEQFFGPGTRLTVL.

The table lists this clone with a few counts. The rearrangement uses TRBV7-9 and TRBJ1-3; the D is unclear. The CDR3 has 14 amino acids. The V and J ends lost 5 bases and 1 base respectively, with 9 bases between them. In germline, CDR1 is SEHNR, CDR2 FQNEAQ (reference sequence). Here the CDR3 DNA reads TGTGCCAGCAGCCGGTCTTTATCTGGAAACACCATATATTTT. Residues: CASSRSLSGNTIYF.

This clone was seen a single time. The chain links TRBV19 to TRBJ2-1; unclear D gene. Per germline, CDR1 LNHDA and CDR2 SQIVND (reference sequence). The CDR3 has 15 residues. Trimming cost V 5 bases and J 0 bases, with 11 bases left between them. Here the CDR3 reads CASSRAGSSYNEQFF. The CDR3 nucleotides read TGTGCCAGTAGTCGGGCCGGAAGCTCCTACAATGAGCAGTTCTTC.

In DNA form, the CDR3 reads TGTGCCTGGAGCCCAGGGGACAGCAACACCGGGGAGCTGTTTTTT. Protein: CAWSPGDSNTGELFF. This chain uses TRBV30 with TRBJ2-2, with 7 positions matching TRBD1. The CDR3 spans 15 residues. The germline CDR1 and CDR2 sequences are GTSNPN and SVGIG (reference sequence). V lost 3 bases, J lost 2 bases, and 6 bases stayed unmatched.

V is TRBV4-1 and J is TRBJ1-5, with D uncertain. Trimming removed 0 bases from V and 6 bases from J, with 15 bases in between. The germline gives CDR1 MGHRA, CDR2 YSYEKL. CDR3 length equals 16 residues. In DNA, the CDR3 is TGCGCCAGCAGCCAAGAAATTTCGATGGGGAGTCAGCCCCAGCATTTT. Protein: CASSQEISMGSQPQHF.

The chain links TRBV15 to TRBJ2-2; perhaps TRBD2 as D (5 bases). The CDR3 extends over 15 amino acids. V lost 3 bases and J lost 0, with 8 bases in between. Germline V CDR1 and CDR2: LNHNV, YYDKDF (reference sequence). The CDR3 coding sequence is TGTGCCACCAGCAGGGGAGACGCGAACACCGGGGAGCTGTTTTTT. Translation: CATSRGDANTGELFF.

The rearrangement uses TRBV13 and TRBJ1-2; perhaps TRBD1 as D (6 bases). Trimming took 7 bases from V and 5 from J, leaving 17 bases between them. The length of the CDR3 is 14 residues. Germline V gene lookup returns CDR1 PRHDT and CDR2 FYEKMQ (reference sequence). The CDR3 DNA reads TGTGCCAGCACCTCCAGTACAGGGTCATATGGCTACACCTTC. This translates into CASTSSTGSYGYTF.

This CDR3 reads CASSFHRQGAGGELFF. In DNA form, the CDR3 reads TGTGCCAGCAGTTTCCACCGACAGGGGGCTGGCGGGGAGCTGTTTTTT. The chain uses TRBV27 and TRBJ2-2, with 10 bases matching TRBD1. V lost 3 bases and J lost 7; bases outside the gene matches: 8. The CDR3 covers 16 residues. Germline V CDR1 and CDR2: MNHEY, SMNVEV (reference sequence).

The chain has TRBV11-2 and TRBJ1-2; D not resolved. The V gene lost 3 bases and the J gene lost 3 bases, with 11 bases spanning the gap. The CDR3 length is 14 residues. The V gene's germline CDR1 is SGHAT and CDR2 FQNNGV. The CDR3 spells CASSFQDGDYGYTF. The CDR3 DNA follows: TGTGCCAGCAGCTTCCAAGACGGTGACTATGGCTACACCTTC.

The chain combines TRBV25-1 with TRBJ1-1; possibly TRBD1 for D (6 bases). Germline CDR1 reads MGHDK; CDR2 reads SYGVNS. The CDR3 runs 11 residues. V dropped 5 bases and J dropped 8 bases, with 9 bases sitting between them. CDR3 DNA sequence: TGTGCCAGCAGTCCGGGACAAGAAGCTTTCTTT. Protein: CASSPGQEAFF.